The entry below gives a single TCR beta chain sequence along with its context. What antigen it recognizes has not been identified. Base qualities are not recorded, but no much larger clone differs from it by a single base. Library preparation was by the immunoSEQ multiplex PCR assay. For the multiplex PCR, a mixture combining 60 forward primers for TCR Vbeta segments and 13 reverse primers for TCR Jbeta segments was used. The CDR3 region of rearranged TCR beta genes was amplified from genomic DNA by a multiplex PCR assay. On the Illumina HiSeq System, the amplified TCR beta libraries were sequenced as 87-base-pair reads. The paper's processing steps were these. A later analysis tallied approximately 87 million unique TCR beta chains across the 666 repertoires, and approximately 12 million of those chains were shared by two or more donors. Raw reads were error-corrected and collapsed into unique sequences by a nearest-neighbor algorithm in which closely related sequences were merged to remove PCR and sequencing errors. CDR3 sequences were aligned to IMGT reference sequences to assign V, D and J gene segments. Each retained sequence needed at least a six-nucleotide match to both a V gene segment and a J gene segment. Rearrangements were called productive when the CDR3 lacked stop codons and stayed in frame with V and J; all others were non-productive. Following IMGT convention, CDR3 was defined as the stretch from the second conserved V-encoded cysteine to the conserved J-encoded phenylalanine. In an earlier analysis of around 540 of the donors, sequences lacking an unambiguous match to a single V gene segment were excluded. An earlier analysis of several hundred of the donors called V segments functional above 56.7% productive rearrangements and segregating when the between-donor standard deviation exceeded 5%. A statistical classification framework was developed to diagnose cytomegalovirus status using the catalog of TCR beta chain sequences. A later analysis assigned V and J genes by comparing TCR nucleotide sequences with IMGT/GENE-DB human TR gene sequences. The TCRdist pipeline was used in a later analysis to assign CDR3 sequences and most-parsimonious VDJ recombination scenarios. A later analysis defined each TCR beta chain by its CDR3 amino acid sequence plus V-gene family, and excluded reads lacking a unique V-gene family. To address suspected cross-contamination and a sequencing artifact, a later analysis removed 450 to 700 highly shared, low-generation-probability nucleotide sequences. For each public chain, a later analysis derived a clonal expansion index from normalized ranks of inferred template counts within each repertoire. Generation probabilities in a later analysis came from a VDJ recombination model fitted to out-of-frame rearrangements, and those results were checked against IGoR. A later analysis scored TCR-TCR, TCR-HLA and TCR-CMV co-occurrence with hypergeometric tests, applying a repertoire-size bias correction to TCR pairs. False discovery rates were estimated in a later analysis by permuting HLA or CMV assignments 20 times. In a later analysis, co-occurring TCRs were grouped using DBSCAN, with TCRdist sequence similarity added in when clustering inside HLA-allele-positive subsets. Repertoires with fewer than 30,000 or more than 120,000 public chains, plus five repertoires with anomalous nucleotide sharing, were excluded from co-occurrence clustering. TCRdb stores this immuneACCESS table with in-frame sequences only. Part of the clones is absent; in the studies checked, under half of the shortfall reflects unresolved V genes, and no reason is known for the rest. The D gene and trimming were derived from the DNA, and the V and J assignments and clone size from that table. Recorded for this sample are more than 100,000 clones; roughly 8.8% of them occurred a single time. 6.5% to 9% of the sample is in the top ten clones.

The cohort was made up of 500 to 850 healthy bone marrow donors. At the time of sampling, every cohort member was nominally healthy, though immune exposures that went unrecorded were likely present. The donor tested CMV seropositive, placing the donor among the 289 seropositive members of the cohort. A peripheral blood sample was collected from each donor, and TCR beta sequencing was performed on peripheral blood mononuclear cells. Genomic DNA was extracted from the blood cell samples with the Qiagen DNeasy Blood Extraction Kit. For this chain, trimming is 3 bases at the V end and 11 bases at the J end, and the number of junction bases without a gene match is 6. From the germline V gene (reference sequence), CDR1 is LNHDA and CDR2 is SQIVND. From the cysteine through the phenylalanine, the CDR3 covers 13 amino acids. Just CDR3 DNA is preserved here, 39 bases in frame from base 1. The data stem from a study of cytomegalovirus exposure and HLA in healthy donors (dated by TCRdb to about 2017). Concerning the study at large: In an earlier analysis of 587 of the donors, around 300 Gb of sequence data and roughly 100 million unique TCR beta sequences from about 190 million T cells were reported. Roughly 5 DR-DQ haplotypes were handled as single units for association and clustering because linkage in the cohort was strong. HLA typing included class I and class II loci at four-digit resolution. About 280 gigabases of sequencing data and tens of millions of unique TCR sequences were included in an early release covering about 620 HLA-typed donors. Among around 400 genotyped donors of the cohort, an average of around 240,000 unique TCR beta nucleotide sequences were sequenced per donor, roughly 18% of them non-productive. Donor age, sex, ethnicity and CMV serostatus were compiled together with the repertoire data. Typing coverage differed by locus: A, B, C, DRB1 and DQB1 were typed in about 629-640 donors, DQA1 in around 500, DPA1 in some 600, and DPB1 in roughly 450. The study was designed to test whether signatures of past pathogen exposure could be identified by cataloging public T cell receptors. Every discovery cohort repertoire had been produced on one sequencing platform. The genetic ancestry cluster associated with self-reported Caucasian donors included 81% of the 398 genotyped donors. An earlier analysis of 587 of the donors used high-throughput TCR beta sequencing to judge whether each TCR beta V gene segment behaved as functional or pseudogenic. Rather than drawing on any new phenotypic data, the later analysis identified candidate immune exposures from TCR beta sequences and the way those sequences occurred across donors. A later genetic analysis took genome-wide SNP genotypes for about three fifths of the roughly 670 donors and used that subset as a discovery cohort. The study combined high-throughput TCR immunosequencing, statistical association of individual TCRs with disease status, and machine learning to predict cytomegalovirus infection status. In a later analysis, previously published TCR beta repertoires from fewer than 750 donors were re-analyzed and high-resolution HLA genotyping was added so that TCR occurrence patterns could be studied. The T cell repertoires of 666 subjects were profiled by immunosequencing and related to cytomegalovirus serostatus. In addition to the first cohort of approximately 650 subjects, a separate validation cohort of 100 to 150 different subjects was used. General findings and caveats noted by the study authors: According to a later analysis, most CMV-associated TCR beta chains appeared to be HLA-restricted, and the HLA associations seemed to be driven largely by CMV exposure. A group of highly shared sequence variants was considered likely to be a technical artifact of the sequencing pipeline. According to a later analysis, TCR association rates differed among HLA loci, with DRB1 alleles showing the most associated TCRs and HLA-C alleles showing the fewest. It was suggested by the authors that the approach could potentially be generalized to other disease states and immunological phenotypes. In an earlier analysis of approximately 590 of the donors, most TCR beta V segments appeared in productive rearrangements about 90% or about 30% of the time, broadly matching IMGT annotations. Approximately 16 rarely observed V segments, including chromosome 9 orphons, were excluded from the earlier analysis of some 590 of the donors because counts were too low. The study listed approximately 150 TCR beta chains as associated with cytomegalovirus. The presence/absence analyses assumed that sequencing depth was roughly uniform across donors, and that assumption may not be true. Cytomegalovirus status was reported to be diagnosed by the classifier with high specificity and sensitivity in both the original and validation cohorts. In a later analysis, HLA-associated TCR beta chains were found to be more clonally expanded and to have lower generation probabilities than equally common non-associated chains. At a false discovery rate of 0.05, a later analysis linked about 17,000 TCR beta sequences to specific HLA alleles. Correlated functional status among segregating V segments might reflect linkage disequilibrium, but an unknown experimental factor could not be ruled out. Strong co-occurrence of HLA alleles, especially DR and DQ, made assigning TCR associations to individual alleles difficult. A further reported finding was that TCR beta sequences accurately predicted the HLA-A and HLA-B alleles for most subjects in the first cohort. Because some donors lacked HLA typing at each locus, the association tests relied only on the typed subset. Three of the identified cytomegalovirus-associated TCR beta chains were confirmed in vitro to be specific for cytomegalovirus antigens. CMV serostatus was the only immune exposure information available for the cohort. In a later analysis, several top co-occurrence clusters were reported to appear linked to parvovirus B19, influenza, CMV and Epstein-Barr virus. In this cohort, only TCR beta chains were sequenced, and detectable features were limited by the absence of alpha or paired-chain data. While some public TCRs were present in many individuals, most TCR sequences turned up only very rarely across donors. In a later genetic analysis, fewer N-insertions in productive TCRs were reported among donors in an Asian-associated ancestry cluster than the roughly 700-donor mean. An association between a missense DCLRE1C variant and V-gene and J-gene trimming of TCR beta chains was found in a later genetic analysis and replicated in an independent cohort. Some IMGT-functional V segments, including TRBV6-2 and TRBV6-3, could not be distinguished by the 87-base-pair reads and were therefore excluded.

Input material: PBMCs. The origin of this receptor is a woman aged 40 to 55 in good health and CMV-seropositive. The chain is encoded by TRBV19 joined to TRBJ1-1; 10 nucleotides in the junction match TRBD1. CDR3 sequence: CASSMGGTGAAFF. Read as DNA, the sequence is TGTGCCAGTAGTATGGGGGGGACAGGGGCCGCTTTCTTT.